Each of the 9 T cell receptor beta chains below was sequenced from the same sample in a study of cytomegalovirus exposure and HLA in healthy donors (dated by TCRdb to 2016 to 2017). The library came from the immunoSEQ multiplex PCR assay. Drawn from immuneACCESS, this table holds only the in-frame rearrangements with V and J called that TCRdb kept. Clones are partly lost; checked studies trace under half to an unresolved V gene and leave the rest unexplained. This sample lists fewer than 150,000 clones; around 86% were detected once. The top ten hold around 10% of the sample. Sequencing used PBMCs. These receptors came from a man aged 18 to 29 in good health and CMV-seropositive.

The chain's CDR3 is CASNPYGGHNEQFF. The CDR3 region has the DNA TGTGCCAGTAACCCCTACGGAGGGCACAATGAGCAGTTCTTC. The rearrangement links TRBV19 to TRBJ2-1; D is possibly TRBD2 (6 bases). CDR3 size: 14 residues. Trimming took 7 bases from V and 5 from J, leaving 15 bases between them. Germline V CDR1 and CDR2: LNHDA, SQIVND (reference sequence). Using reference TRBV19 and TRBJ2-1 for the parts outside the CDR3, the full variable domain is DGGITQSPKYLFRKEGQNVTLSCEQNLNHDAMYWYRQDPGQGLRLIYYSQIVNDFQKGDIAEGYSVSREKKESFPLTVTSAQKNPTAFYLCASNPYGGHNEQFFGPGTRLTVL.

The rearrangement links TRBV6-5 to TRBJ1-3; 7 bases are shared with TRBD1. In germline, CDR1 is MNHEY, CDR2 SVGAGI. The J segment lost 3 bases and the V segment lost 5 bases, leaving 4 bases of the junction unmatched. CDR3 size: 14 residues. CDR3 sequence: CASSRGTDGNTIYF. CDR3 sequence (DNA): TGTGCCAGCAGTCGTGGGACAGATGGAAACACCATATATTTT.

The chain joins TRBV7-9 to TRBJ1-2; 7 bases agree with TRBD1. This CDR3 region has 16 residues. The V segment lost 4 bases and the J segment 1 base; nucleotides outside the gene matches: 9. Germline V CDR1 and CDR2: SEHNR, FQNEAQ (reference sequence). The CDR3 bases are TGTGCCAGCAGCTCTTTGACAGGGCGAAATAACTATGGCTACACCTTC. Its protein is CASSSLTGRNNYGYTF.

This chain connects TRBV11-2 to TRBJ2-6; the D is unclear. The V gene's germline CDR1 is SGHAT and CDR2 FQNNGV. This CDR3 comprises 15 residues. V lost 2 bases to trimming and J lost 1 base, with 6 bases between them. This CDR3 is CASSLRWSGANVLTF. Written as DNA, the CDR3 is TGTGCCAGCAGCTTACGGTGGTCTGGGGCCAACGTCCTGACTTTC.

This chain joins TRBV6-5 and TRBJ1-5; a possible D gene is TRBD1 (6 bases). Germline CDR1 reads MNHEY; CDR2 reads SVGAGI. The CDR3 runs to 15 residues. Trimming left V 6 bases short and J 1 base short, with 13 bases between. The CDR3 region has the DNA TGTGCCAGCAGACAGGGTGTGATAAGCAATCAGCCCCAGCATTTT. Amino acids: CASRQGVISNQPQHF.

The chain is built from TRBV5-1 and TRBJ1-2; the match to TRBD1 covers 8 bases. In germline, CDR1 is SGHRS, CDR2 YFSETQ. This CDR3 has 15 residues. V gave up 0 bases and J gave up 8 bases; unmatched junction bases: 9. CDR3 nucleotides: TGCGCCAGCAGCTTGGGTATGCAGGGGGCAGGAGGCTACACCTTC. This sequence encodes CASSLGMQGAGGYTF. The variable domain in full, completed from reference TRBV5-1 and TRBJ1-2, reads KAGVTQTPRYLIKTRGQQVTLSCSPISGHRSVSWYQQTPGQGLQFLFEYFSETQRNKGNFPGRFSGRQFSNSRSEMNVSTLELGDSALYLCASSLGMQGAGGYTFGSGTRLTVV.

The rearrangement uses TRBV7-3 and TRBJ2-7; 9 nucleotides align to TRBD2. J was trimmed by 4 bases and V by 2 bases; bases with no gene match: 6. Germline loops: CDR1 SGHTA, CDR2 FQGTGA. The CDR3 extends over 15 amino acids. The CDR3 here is CASSLSVAGEYEQYF. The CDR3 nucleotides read TGTGCCAGCAGCTTATCGGTAGCGGGGGAGTACGAGCAGTACTTC. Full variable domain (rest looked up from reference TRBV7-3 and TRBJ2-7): GAGVSQTPSNKVTEKGKYVELRCDPISGHTALYWYRQSLGQGPEFLIYFQGTGAADDSGLPNDRFFAVRPEGSVSTLKIQRTERGDSAVYLCASSLSVAGEYEQYFGPGTRLTVT.

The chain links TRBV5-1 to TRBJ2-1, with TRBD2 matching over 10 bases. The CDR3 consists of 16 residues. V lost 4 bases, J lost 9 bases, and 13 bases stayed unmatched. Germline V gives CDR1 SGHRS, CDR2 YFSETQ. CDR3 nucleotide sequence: TGCGCCAGCAGCGGAATTGGTAGCGGGAGGATTGCTGAGCAGTTCTTC. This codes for CASSGIGSGRIAEQFF.

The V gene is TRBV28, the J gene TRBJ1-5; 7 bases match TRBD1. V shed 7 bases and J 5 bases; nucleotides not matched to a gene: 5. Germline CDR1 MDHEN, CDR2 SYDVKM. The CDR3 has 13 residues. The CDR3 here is CASNFDRDQPQHF. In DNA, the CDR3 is TGTGCCAGCAATTTTGACAGGGATCAGCCCCAGCATTTT.